The 29 T cell receptor beta chains reported below all come from one sample, sequenced in a study of blood T cell repertoires in COVID-19. TCRdb's table, derived via immunoSEQ multiplex PCR, lists solely in-frame clones and lacks some. Among approximately 220,000 clones listed, about four fifths were seen once. The sequenced material came from peripheral blood. The receptor set was obtained from a woman in her sixties or seventies with acute or convalescent COVID-19.

The rearrangement links TRBV6-5 to TRBJ2-3, with 7 bases identical to TRBD2. The CDR3 contains 14 residues. The germline V gene encodes CDR1 MNHEY and CDR2 SVGAGI. Germline trimming cut 10 bases from V and 6 bases from J; bases unmatched to any gene: 13. CDR3 DNA: TGTGCCACCATAGACCGGGGGGTTTCCGATACGCAGTATTTT. It specifies CATIDRGVSDTQYF.

The V gene is TRBV7-2, the J gene TRBJ2-7; D perhaps matches TRBD2 (6 bases). V shed 5 bases and J shed 1 base, with 15 bases lying between them. Per germline, CDR1 SGHTA and CDR2 FQGNSA. This CDR3 has 15 residues. Written as DNA, the CDR3 is TGTGCCAGCAGCCCGAGTATGGGAGGATCCTACGAGCAGTACTTC. Its protein is CASSPSMGGSYEQYF.

The rearrangement uses TRBV5-1 and TRBJ2-1; 9 bases align to TRBD1. Germline CDR1 reads SGHRS; CDR2 reads YFSETQ. This CDR3 has 15 residues. V lost 5 bases and J lost 4; bases outside the gene matches: 7. The CDR3 DNA reads TGCGCCAGCAGACGAGGACAGGGGAATTACAATGAGCAGTTCTTC. It codes for CASRRGQGNYNEQFF.

The chain recombines TRBV7-2 with TRBJ1-2, with 8 positions matching TRBD1. The CDR3 sequence is 15 residues long. Germline values: CDR1 SGHTA, CDR2 FQGNSA. V shed 5 bases and J 1 base; nucleotides not matched to a gene: 6. CDR3 nucleotides: TGTGCCAGCAGCAGAGACAGGGGCGGTAACTATGGCTACACCTTC. It yields the protein CASSRDRGGNYGYTF.

The rearrangement joins TRBV9 to TRBJ1-6; 7 nucleotides line up with TRBD1. Losses at the gene ends were 2 bases for V and 6 bases for J; bases not matched to a gene: 8. The CDR3 spans 16 residues. Germline assignment: CDR1 SGDLS and CDR2 YYNGEE. DNA for the CDR3: TGTGCCAGCAGCGTTGATCAGGGGGGAAGTAATTCACCCCTCCACTTT. Protein sequence: CASSVDQGGSNSPLHF. Together with reference TRBV9 and TRBJ1-6, the CDR3 gives the full variable domain: DSGVTQTPKHLITATGQRVTLRCSPRSGDLSVYWYQQSLDQGLQFLIQYYNGEERAKGNILERFSAQQFPDLHSELNLSSLELGDSALYFCASSVDQGGSNSPLHFGNGTRLTVT.

This rearrangement joins TRBV6-5 to TRBJ2-1; D unresolved. Germline-derived CDR1 and CDR2 are MNHEY and SVGAGI. This CDR3 contains 12 residues. Between the trimmed V and J ends, which lost 5 bases and 4 bases, there was a span of 6 bases. This CDR3 reads CASSLTYNEQFF. The CDR3 DNA reads as TGTGCCAGCAGTCTGACTTACAATGAGCAGTTCTTC.

The chain uses TRBV6-5 and TRBJ1-3; D might be TRBD1 (6 bases). Germline CDR1 is MNHEY and CDR2 is SVGAGI. This CDR3 has 14 amino acids. V lost 6 bases, J lost 4 bases, and 13 bases lay in between. The CDR3 loop reads CASSQHREGNTIYF. CDR3 coding DNA: TGTGCCAGCAGCCAACACAGGGAAGGAAACACCATATATTTT.

The genes are TRBV20-1 and TRBJ2-1; D possibly corresponds to TRBD2 (6 bases). Per germline, CDR1 DFQATT and CDR2 SNEGSKA (reference sequence). There are 15 residues in the CDR3. The V and J ends lost 3 bases and 8 bases respectively, with 20 bases between them. The CDR3 protein is CSASLSGAGRDEQFF. As DNA, the CDR3 is TGCAGTGCTAGTTTATCCGGGGCGGGGAGAGATGAGCAGTTCTTC.

The CDR3 loop reads CASSLGTENSYNEQFF. CDR3 bases: TGTGCCAGCAGCCTAGGGACAGAGAATTCCTACAATGAGCAGTTCTTC. The chain links TRBV5-4 to TRBJ2-1, with TRBD1 matching 7 bases. This CDR3 is built from 16 residues. Germline V gives CDR1 SGHNT, CDR2 YYREEE (reference sequence). Trimming took 4 bases from V and 1 from J; bases not matched to a gene: 8.

The chain links TRBV11-2 to TRBJ2-7, with TRBD2 matching over 14 bases. This CDR3 region has 18 residues. V lost 6 bases to trimming and J lost 3 bases; unmatched junction nucleotides: 13. The germline gives CDR1 SGHAT, CDR2 FQNNGV. The CDR3 bases are TGTGCCAGCAGTATCAGGGCGACTAGCGGGGGGGCTATCTACGAGCAGTACTTC. Its translation is CASSIRATSGGAIYEQYF.

The CDR3 region has the DNA TGTGCCAGCAGCTTAGTTTGGGGCGCGAGCACTGAAGCTTTCTTT. This translates into CASSLVWGASTEAFF. The V gene is TRBV7-8, the J gene TRBJ1-1; TRBD1 might be the D (5 bases). Per the germline V gene, CDR1 is SGHVS and CDR2 is FQNEAQ. CDR3 length: 15 residues. Trimming shortened V by 1 base and J by 4 bases, and 13 bases separated the two germline ends.

This sequence joins TRBV19 and TRBJ1-1, with unresolved D. Germline V gene lookup returns CDR1 LNHDA and CDR2 SQIVND (reference sequence). The V gene lost 5 bases and the J gene lost 4 bases, with 11 bases spanning the gap. The CDR3 loop spans 13 amino acids. The CDR3 reads CASSYGRGTEAFF. CDR3 nucleotide sequence: TGTGCCAGTAGTTATGGACGGGGCACTGAAGCTTTCTTT.

The genes are TRBV6-6 and TRBJ1-5; D uncertain. Trimming shortened V by 6 bases and J by 9 bases, and 9 bases separated the two germline ends. The CDR3 loop spans 11 amino acids. The V gene's germline CDR1 is MNHNY and CDR2 SVGAGI (reference sequence). The CDR3 DNA follows: TGTGCCAGCAGCAGTCGAGGGCCCCAGCATTTT. Translated: CASSSRGPQHF.

In its sample, this clone was seen many times. The chain recombines TRBV2 with TRBJ2-2, with TRBD1 identical over 8 bases. CDR1 SNHLY and CDR2 FYNNEI come from the germline V gene. The CDR3 totals 16 residues. The junction had 5 bases not matched to a gene; V was cut back by 1 base and J by 4 bases. For the CDR3, the DNA is TGTGCCAGCAGTGAAGTAGGACAGGGCGCCACCGGGGAGCTGTTTTTT. This codes for CASSEVGQGATGELFF.

The chain employs TRBV10-1 and TRBJ1-5; 8 bases fit TRBD1. This CDR3 is 13 amino acids long. V was clipped by 6 bases and J by 4 bases; unmatched bases: 2. Germline CDR1 and CDR2: WNHNN and SYGVQD (reference sequence). The CDR3, as DNA: TGCGCCAGCAGCCGGGACAGGAATCAGCCCCAGCATTTT. Encoded protein: CASSRDRNQPQHF.

The table lists this clone with a few counts. The V gene is TRBV18, the J gene TRBJ1-2; D is uncertain. The CDR3 sequence is 13 residues long. Trimming left V 6 bases short and J 3 bases short, with 11 bases between. CDR1 KGHSH and CDR2 LQKENI come from the germline V gene. For the CDR3, the DNA is TGTGCCAGCTCCTCCTCTCGAGACTATGGCTACACCTTC. Encoded protein: CASSSSRDYGYTF. The variable domain in full, with the rest retrieved from reference TRBV18 and TRBJ1-2, is NAGVMQNPRHLVRRRGQEARLRCSPMKGHSHVYWYRQLPEEGLKFMVYLQKENIIDESGMPKERFSAEFPKEGPSILRIQQVVRGDSAAYFCASSSSRDYGYTFGSGTRLTVV.

V is TRBV19 and J is TRBJ1-2; TRBD1 aligns across 7 bases. This CDR3 contains 15 residues. The germline V gene has CDR1 LNHDA and CDR2 SQIVND (reference sequence). J gave up 4 bases and V 4 bases, and 9 bases lay outside the gene matches. CDR3 sequence: CASSTRDRELYGYTF. Here the CDR3 DNA reads TGTGCCAGTAGTACCCGGGACAGAGAGCTCTATGGCTACACCTTC.

This clone was seen once. At one end, the junction sequence differs from germline, possibly due to a read error. This rearrangement joins TRBV6-5 to TRBJ2-1; 7 bases agree with TRBD1. Germline V gene data show CDR1 as MNHEY and CDR2 as SVGAGI. The CDR3 runs to 13 residues. CDR3 sequence reads: CASNYRDSNEQFF. CDR3 DNA: TGTGCCAGCAATTACCGGGACAGCAATGAGCAGTTCTTC.

The chain is built from TRBV4-2 and TRBJ2-7; perhaps TRBD2 as D (6 bases). V was cut by 1 base and J by 0 bases, with 13 bases left in between. Germline values: CDR1 LGHNA, CDR2 YNFKEQ. The length of the CDR3 is 16 residues. The CDR3, as DNA: TGTGCCAGCAGCCAAGCCGTCGGGGGAATCTCCTACGAGCAGTACTTC. Translation: CASSQAVGGISYEQYF.

V is TRBV5-1 and J is TRBJ1-3, with a weak D call TRBD1 (5 bases). V was clipped by 5 bases and J by 4 bases, with 13 bases between them. CDR1 SGHRS and CDR2 YFSETQ come from the germline V gene. The CDR3 is made up of 14 amino acids. The CDR3 is CASRTGGSGNTIYF. CDR3 nucleotides: TGCGCCAGCAGGACCGGGGGTTCGGGAAACACCATATATTTT. The whole variable domain, filled in from reference TRBV5-1 and TRBJ1-3, reads KAGVTQTPRYLIKTRGQQVTLSCSPISGHRSVSWYQQTPGQGLQFLFEYFSETQRNKGNFPGRFSGRQFSNSRSEMNVSTLELGDSALYLCASRTGGSGNTIYFGEGSWLTVV.

The CDR3 spells CASSLAGGYNEQFF. In nucleotides, the CDR3 is TGTGCCAGCAGCTTAGCGGGGGGGTACAATGAGCAGTTCTTC. The gene calls are TRBV7-9 and TRBJ2-1; TRBD2 agrees at 7 bases. The CDR3 covers 14 residues. The V gene end was trimmed by 0 bases and the J gene end by 4 bases; junction bases not matched to a gene: 0. In germline, CDR1 is SEHNR, CDR2 FQNEAQ (reference sequence). Variable domain in full (rest from reference TRBV7-9 and TRBJ2-1): DTGVSQNPRHKITKRGQNVTFRCDPISEHNRLYWYRQTLGQGPEFLTYFQNEAQLEKSRLLSDRFSAERPKGSFSTLEIQRTEQGDSAMYLCASSLAGGYNEQFFGPGTRLTVL.

This clone was observed at least ten times. The genes are TRBV6-2 or TRBV6-3 and TRBJ1-4; D possibly corresponds to TRBD1 (5 bases). Germline V gives CDR1 MNHEY, CDR2 SVGEGT. The CDR3 contains 15 residues. V was trimmed by 2 bases and J by 3 bases, leaving 10 bases between them. The CDR3 sequence is CASSYMRGANEKLFF. CDR3 nucleotides: TGTGCCAGCAGTTACATGCGGGGGGCTAATGAAAAACTGTTTTTT.

The chain carries TRBV10-3 and TRBJ2-7; 15 bases agree with TRBD2. The J segment lost 0 bases and the V segment lost 10 bases, leaving 7 bases of the junction unmatched. This CDR3 has 16 amino acids. The germline V gene encodes CDR1 ENHRY and CDR2 SYGVKD. Here the CDR3 reads CATGTSGGLSSYEQYF. For the CDR3, the DNA is TGTGCCACCGGGACTAGCGGGGGGCTTAGCTCCTACGAGCAGTACTTC.

The J gene is TRBJ1-1, the V gene TRBV13, with unresolved D. The CDR3 has 12 residues. V gave up 5 bases and J gave up 10 bases, with 14 bases separating them. The V gene's germline CDR1 is PRHDT and CDR2 FYEKMQ (reference sequence). The CDR3 DNA is TGTGCCAGCAGCCTGAGGGTTGCGGGAGCTTTCTTT. This encodes CASSLRVAGAFF.

The V gene is TRBV5-1, the J gene TRBJ1-1, with D perhaps TRBD1 (6 bases). In germline, CDR1 is SGHRS, CDR2 YFSETQ. The CDR3 spans 15 residues. Trimming took 4 bases from V and 1 from J, leaving 14 bases between them. The CDR3 here is CASSQDSPGNTEAFF. The CDR3 DNA reads as TGCGCCAGCAGCCAGGACAGCCCTGGGAACACTGAAGCTTTCTTT.

This chain links TRBV7-8 with TRBJ2-7; 8 bases agree with TRBD1. Germline CDR1 is SGHVS and CDR2 is FQNEAQ. The ends lost 5 bases at V and 3 bases at J; junction bases unmatched: 6. The CDR3 is made up of 14 amino acids. The DNA for the CDR3 is TGTGCCAGCAGCGAGGGACAGGCGAGCTACGAGCAGTACTTC. This translates into CASSEGQASYEQYF.

The chain joins TRBV30 to TRBJ1-2; TRBD1 might be the D (5 bases). Germline V gene lookup returns CDR1 GTSNPN and CDR2 SVGIG (reference sequence). The CDR3 is made up of 12 amino acids. The ends were cut back, 2 bases at V and 3 bases at J, with 7 bases in the middle. CDR3 protein: CAWSRGYYGYTF. CDR3 in DNA: TGTGCCTGGAGTCGGGGGTACTATGGCTACACCTTC.

This clone was seen just once. The chain is built from TRBV19 and TRBJ2-5; perhaps TRBD2 as D (6 bases). This CDR3 is 14 amino acids long. Trimming took off 5 bases at V and 7 bases at J, with 17 bases between the two ends. The germline gives CDR1 LNHDA, CDR2 SQIVND (reference sequence). The CDR3 loop reads CASSRLQLGGTQYF. DNA of the CDR3: TGTGCCAGTAGTCGACTCCAGCTGGGAGGGACCCAGTACTTC.

V usage is TRBV28 and J usage is TRBJ2-2, with D tentatively TRBD1 (6 bases). Trimming removed 6 bases at V and 5 bases at J, with 16 bases between. Germline V gives CDR1 MDHEN, CDR2 SYDVKM. CDR3 length equals 15 residues. DNA for the CDR3: TGTGCCAGCAGCGTTGGGACAATGCGGACCGGGGAGCTGTTTTTT. Translated, it gives CASSVGTMRTGELFF.